Each of the 27 T cell receptor beta chains below was sequenced from the same sample in a study of CD8 T cells in ankylosing spondylitis. Antigens of these TCRs are unknown. Overall study findings and caveats: What appeared characteristic of ankylosing spondylitis blood was a TCR beta motif of 7 or 8 highly homologous variants.

TCRdb reanalysed the 5' RACE reads using MiXCR and keeps one entry per CDR3 protein. Among about 500,000 distinct CDR3 sequences listed, approximately 5% were seen once. The sequenced sample was blood, either unsorted or a sorted T cell fraction (not recorded which). Receptors originate from a male donor with ankylosing spondylitis.

In this sample, this clonotype turned up many times. The chain employs TRBV4-3 and TRBJ1-5, with D hard to call. The germline V gene encodes CDR1 LGHNA and CDR2 YSLEER. The CDR3 has 17 amino acids. V shed 0 bases and J shed 0 bases, with 12 bases lying between them. CDR3 in amino acids: CASSQDTGRYSNQPQHF. The DNA of the CDR3 is TGCGCCAGCAGCCAAGATACCGGCAGGTATAGCAATCAGCCCCAGCATTTT.

This clonotype was picked up many times. This chain joins TRBV10-3 and TRBJ1-1; 8 bases match TRBD1. The CDR3 sequence is 14 residues long. J gave up 8 bases and V 5 bases, and 10 bases lay outside the gene matches. Germline CDR1 reads ENHRY; CDR2 reads SYGVKD. In DNA form, the CDR3 reads TGTGCCATCAGTCAGACAGGGGCTACCAAGGAAGCTTTCTTT. Translated: CAISQTGATKEAFF.

This clonotype appeared many times. This chain joins TRBV29-1 and TRBJ2-1, with 10 bases lining up with TRBD1. Germline V CDR1 and CDR2: SQVTM, ANQGSEA. The V gene end was trimmed by 6 bases and the J gene end by 2 bases; junction bases not matched to a gene: 7. This CDR3 region has 15 residues. The CDR3 DNA follows: TGCAGCGTACAACCGGGGACAGGGGCCTACAATGAGCAGTTCTTC. Translated: CSVQPGTGAYNEQFF.

The chain links TRBV30 to TRBJ2-3; D is undetermined. Germline-derived CDR1 and CDR2 are GTSNPN and SVGIG (reference sequence). This CDR3 region has 13 residues. The ends were cut back, 0 bases at V and 0 bases at J, with 4 bases in the middle. CDR3 DNA: TGTGCCTGGAGTGTAACTAGCACAGATACGCAGTATTTT. This gives the protein CAWSVTSTDTQYF.

The V call is TRBV7-6, the J call TRBJ2-1; TRBD2 matches 12 bases. Germline V gene data show CDR1 as SGHVS and CDR2 as FNYEAQ. The CDR3 is 13 amino acids. Losses at the gene ends were 4 bases for V and 9 bases for J; bases not matched to a gene: 1. The CDR3: CASSSTSGSEQFF. CDR3 coding DNA: TGTGCCAGCAGCTCGACTAGCGGGAGTGAGCAGTTCTTC.

At least ten counts were recorded for this clonotype. Compared with germline, one end of the junction differs, possibly owing to a read error. The chain has TRBV6-5 and TRBJ2-1, with D perhaps assigned TRBD1 or TRBD2 (5 bases each). This CDR3 comprises 13 residues. The germline gives CDR1 MNHEY, CDR2 SVGAGI. The CDR3 DNA is TGTGCCAGCAGTTCCTATCCGGGACCTCGACGAATCTTC. It is translated as CASSSYPGPRRIF.

The chain has TRBV10-2 and TRBJ2-1; D unresolved. The V and J ends lost 7 bases and 2 bases respectively, with 6 bases between them. Looked up from germline, CDR1 is WSHSY and CDR2 is SAAADI. This CDR3 has 12 amino acids. This chain's CDR3 is CASTLTYNEQFF. As DNA, the CDR3 is TGCGCCAGCACCCTGACCTACAATGAGCAGTTCTTC.

This clonotype was seen at least ten times. V is TRBV29-1 and J is TRBJ1-2, with 7 bases identical to TRBD1. There are 18 residues in the CDR3. The germline gives CDR1 SQVTM, CDR2 ANQGSEA. With 5 bases clipped from V and 2 bases from J, the junction kept 20 bases outside the gene matches. CDR3 DNA: TGCAGCGTTCGATTCGCGGTCCCGATCTACAGGGGAAACTATGGCTACACCTTC. Translation gives CSVRFAVPIYRGNYGYTF.

This clonotype has at least ten counts. This chain links TRBV5-1 with TRBJ2-3; D is perhaps TRBD2 (6 bases). The CDR3 contains 13 residues. Germline assignment: CDR1 SGHRS and CDR2 YFSETQ. V was pared by 4 bases and J by 4 bases, with 10 bases between. DNA of the CDR3: TGCGCCAGCAGCCCCCGGGGGTCAGATACGCAGTATTTT. This gives the protein CASSPRGSDTQYF.

The sample holds many counts of this clonotype. V and J are TRBV29-1 and TRBJ2-3; no firm D call. V was cut by 2 bases and J by 6 bases, with 6 bases left in between. The CDR3 contains 11 residues. The germline CDR1 and CDR2 sequences are SQVTM and ANQGSEA. CDR3 DNA: TGCAGCGTTGAACGTAGGGATACGCAGTATTTT. It specifies CSVERRDTQYF.

This chain links TRBV20-1 with TRBJ2-1, with a weak D call TRBD1 (6 bases). The germline V and J ends were trimmed by 1 base and 1 base, with 11 bases remaining between them. The CDR3 runs 15 residues. Per the germline V gene, CDR1 is DFQATT and CDR2 is SNEGSKA (reference sequence). CDR3 protein: CSARGVQGSYNEQFF. CDR3 nucleotide sequence: TGCAGTGCTAGAGGAGTCCAGGGGTCCTACAATGAGCAGTTCTTC.

This clonotype was recorded at least ten times. This chain uses TRBV7-2 with TRBJ2-7; D is ambiguous. Trimming stripped 3 bases from V and 0 bases from J, with 12 bases between. This CDR3 is built from 15 residues. The germline gives CDR1 SGHTA, CDR2 FQGNSA. CDR3 coding DNA: TGTGCCAGCAGCTTGCGGTCCCAGTTCTCCTACGAGCAGTACTTC. Protein sequence: CASSLRSQFSYEQYF.

Comment on this clonotype: Just one base apart from a much larger clone, this may be a read error. The V gene is TRBV5-1, the J gene TRBJ2-7, with D possibly TRBD2 on 6 matching bases. Germline-derived CDR1 and CDR2 are SGHRS and YFSETQ. The CDR3 runs to 12 residues. Written as DNA, the CDR3 is TGCGCCAGCACGGGAGACTCCTCCGAGCAGTACTTC. This codes for CASTGDSSEQYF.

This clonotype was detected many times. The rearrangement joins TRBV10-3 to TRBJ2-3; 11 bases fit TRBD2. CDR1 is ENHRY and CDR2 is SYGVKD in the germline V gene. Unmatched junction bases numbered 11, after V lost 3 bases and J lost 6 bases. This CDR3 region has 17 residues. DNA of the CDR3: TGTGCCATCAGTGAAACCCTCCTAGCGGGAGGAGGGGATACGCAGTATTTT. Protein sequence: CAISETLLAGGGDTQYF.

In this sample, this clonotype turned up many times. This chain links TRBV27 with TRBJ1-4; D is possibly TRBD1 (5 bases). This CDR3 region has 14 residues. Deletions cut 2 bases from V and 7 bases from J, with 11 bases between. Germline V gene lookup returns CDR1 MNHEY and CDR2 SMNVEV (reference sequence). CDR3 sequence: CASSLVGDGEKLFF. In nucleotides, the CDR3 is TGTGCCAGCAGTTTAGTGGGGGACGGTGAAAAACTGTTTTTT.

Worth noting for this clonotype: An end of the junction differs from the germline gene, which may be a read error. Here the CDR3 DNA reads TGCTGTGCTAGTCAGGGGACTAGCGGGACTCCTGAGCAGTTCTTC. The encoded protein is CCASQGTSGTPEQFF. The chain combines TRBV20-1 with TRBJ2-1; 13 nucleotides align to TRBD2. Germline CDR1 reads DFQATT; CDR2 reads SNEGSKA (reference sequence). The length of the CDR3 is 15 residues.

This clonotype appeared many times. The chain links TRBV28 to TRBJ2-2; 10 bases map to TRBD2. CDR1 is MDHEN, CDR2 SYDVKM, per germline. CDR3 length: 16 residues. The trim removed 5 bases at V and 5 bases at J, leaving 8 bases unmatched. The CDR3 sequence is CASSTSGKGNTGELFF. Here the CDR3 DNA reads TGTGCCAGCAGTACTAGCGGGAAGGGAAATACCGGGGAGCTGTTTTTT.

The table lists this clonotype with a few counts. The gene calls are TRBV5-1 and TRBJ2-2, with TRBD2 identical over 10 bases. Germline assignment: CDR1 SGHRS and CDR2 YFSETQ. Unmatched junction bases numbered 5, after V lost 3 bases and J lost 6 bases. This CDR3 comprises 15 residues. The CDR3 loop reads CASSSAGGPPGELFF. The CDR3 DNA sequence: TGCGCCAGCAGCTCAGCGGGAGGGCCCCCCGGGGAGCTGTTTTTT.

This clonotype was seen many times. The rearrangement links TRBV29-1 to TRBJ2-2; 10 bases line up with TRBD1. The CDR3 has 15 amino acids. V dropped 4 bases and J dropped 1; count of bases not matched to a gene: 3. The germline V gene encodes CDR1 SQVTM and CDR2 ANQGSEA. The CDR3 sequence is CSVAGTGVNTGELFF. The CDR3 DNA reads as TGCAGCGTTGCCGGGACAGGGGTGAACACCGGGGAGCTGTTTTTT.

This clonotype was observed many times. The chain has TRBV7-8 and TRBJ1-6; the match to TRBD1 covers 10 bases. V dropped 2 bases and J dropped 7; count of bases not matched to a gene: 2. Germline CDR1 is SGHVS and CDR2 is FQNEAQ. The length of the CDR3 is 15 residues. CDR3 amino acids: CASSLLGQGNSPLHF. CDR3 nucleotide sequence: TGTGCCAGCAGCTTATTGGGACAGGGGAATTCACCCCTCCACTTT.

This clonotype was observed at least ten times. For the CDR3, the DNA is TGTGCCAGCAGCTTGGTTTCCGGGACCTGGTCCAACTATGGCTACACCTTC. Amino acid sequence: CASSLVSGTWSNYGYTF. The gene calls are TRBV7-2 and TRBJ1-2, with D possibly matching TRBD1 (5 bases). Per the germline V gene, CDR1 is SGHTA and CDR2 is FQGNSA. The CDR3 is 17 amino acids. V lost 3 bases and J lost 2, with 19 bases in between.

Note on this clonotype: A much bigger clone sits one base away, suggesting this may be a read error. This chain joins TRBV11-1 and TRBJ2-1, with D possibly matching TRBD1 (6 bases). The CDR3 contains 15 residues. The germline V gene has CDR1 SGHAT and CDR2 FQDESV (reference sequence). The CDR3 nucleotides read TGTGCCAGCAGCCCTCAGGGGTCTAACTACAATGAGCTGTTCTTC. It translates to CASSPQGSNYNELFF. The whole variable domain, filled in from reference TRBV11-1 and TRBJ2-1, reads EAEVAQSPRYKITEKSQAVAFWCDPISGHATLYWYRQILGQGPELLVQFQDESVVDDSQLPKDRFSAERLKGVDSTLKIQPAELGDSAMYLCASSPQGSNYNELFFGPGTRLTVL.

This clonotype was recorded at least ten times. The J gene is TRBJ1-4, the V gene TRBV20-1; 8 bases are a match to TRBD1. CDR1 is DFQATT and CDR2 is SNEGSKA in the germline V gene (reference sequence). J was trimmed by 5 bases and V by 5 bases; bases with no gene match: 4. The CDR3 loop spans 13 amino acids. This chain's CDR3 is CSALPGGNEKLFF. The DNA of the CDR3 is TGCAGTGCTCTGCCAGGGGGCAATGAAAAACTGTTTTTT.

The rearrangement links TRBV6-1 to TRBJ2-7, with D possibly being TRBD1 (6 bases). Trimming cost V 2 bases and J 2 bases, with 16 bases left between them. Germline CDR1 MNHNS, CDR2 SASEGT. CDR3 length equals 16 residues. CDR3 residues: CASSEILAGETYEQYF. In nucleotides, the CDR3 is TGTGCCAGCAGTGAAATCTTGGCAGGGGAGACCTACGAGCAGTACTTC.

This clonotype was counted ten times or more. Germline and junction disagree at one end, which may indicate a read error. V usage is TRBV7-9 and J usage is TRBJ2-3; D remains ambiguous. Per germline, CDR1 SEHNR and CDR2 FQNEAQ (reference sequence). The CDR3 consists of 12 residues. CDR3 DNA: TGCGCCAGCAGCTTGGGCCCAGATACGCAGTATTTT. Its protein product is CASSLGPDTQYF.

This clonotype was seen at least ten times. The V gene is TRBV10-3, the J gene TRBJ2-2, with D possibly matching TRBD1 (6 bases). CDR1 ENHRY and CDR2 SYGVKD come from the germline V gene. The V gene lost 2 bases and the J gene lost 0 bases, with 19 bases spanning the gap. This CDR3 region has 19 residues. The CDR3 DNA reads TGTGCCATCAGTGAGCCGGGGACATCCGCACTCACGAACACCGGGGAGCTGTTTTTT. Its translation: CAISEPGTSALTNTGELFF.

The sample holds many counts of this clonotype. The V and J genes are TRBV20-1 and TRBJ2-3, with D perhaps matching TRBD1 (6 bases). V was pared by 6 bases and J by 2 bases, with 18 bases between. Germline V gene data show CDR1 as DFQATT and CDR2 as SNEGSKA (reference sequence). This CDR3 region has 15 residues. The CDR3 bases are TGCAGTGCAACGAATCTACGGACAGTCACAGATACGCAGTATTTT. It codes for CSATNLRTVTDTQYF.